What follows is one T cell receptor beta chain and its context. Its matching antigen is unknown. Vbeta (60) and Jbeta (13) primers were used in the PCR. TCRdb's copy holds only in-frame clones and misses some; the assay was immunoSEQ multiplex PCR. Of some 170,000 clones in the sample, around four fifths were seen once. The record originates from a study of cytomegalovirus exposure and HLA in healthy donors. Each donor was nominally healthy when sampled (though unrecorded immune exposures were likely). After removal of 5 bases from V and 3 bases from J, the junction contained 6 bases not matched to a gene. Germline V lookup: CDR1 SGHVS, CDR2 FQNEAQ. This CDR3 has 14 amino acids. Study-wide findings and caveats: Later analysis showed TCR association rates varying by HLA locus, highest for DRB1 and lowest for HLA-C. TCR beta V- and J-gene trimming was later associated with a missense DCLRE1C variant. Researchers had no immune exposure information except CMV serostatus available.

The sample taken for sequencing was PBMCs. The sequence was obtained from a man aged 18 to 29 in good health and CMV-seropositive. The chain uses TRBV7-8 and TRBJ1-1, with TRBD1 matching over 7 bases. The CDR3 coding sequence is TGTGCCAGCAGCAGGGGGCTAGGGGACACTGAAGCTTTCTTT. Its protein product is CASSRGLGDTEAFF.